The 17 T cell receptor beta chains below all came from one sample that was sequenced in a study of OX40 agonist ivuxolimab in advanced cancers. Method: immunoSEQ multiplex PCR; TCRdb's copy keeps in-frame clones and lacks some. The sample includes about 33,000 clones, 74% of them seen just once. The specimen comprised CD4+ or CD8+ T cells sorted from blood, sampled in a trial of the OX40 agonist ivuxolimab. Source of these receptors: an adult with an advanced solid tumor such as melanoma, head and neck, liver or kidney cancer.

This clone was seen a few times. The chain recombines TRBV20-1 with TRBJ1-2, with unresolved D. Trimming pared 4 bases from V and 6 bases from J, leaving 9 bases between. The CDR3 sequence is 11 residues long. Germline V CDR1 and CDR2: DFQATT, SNEGSKA (reference sequence). The chain's CDR3 is CSAIPQNGYTF. The CDR3 DNA is TGCAGTGCTATCCCACAGAATGGCTACACCTTC.

This clone showed up just a few times. The chain couples TRBV2 to TRBJ1-1; TRBD1 aligns across 7 bases. The CDR3 loop spans 12 amino acids. Germline loops: CDR1 SNHLY, CDR2 FYNNEI. V gave up 6 bases and J gave up 5 bases; unmatched junction bases: 3. The CDR3 reads CASRPGGTEAFF. In DNA form, the CDR3 reads TGTGCCAGCAGACCAGGGGGGACTGAAGCTTTCTTT.

This clone has only a few counts. The chain uses TRBV7-2 and TRBJ1-4, with no clear D. Germline CDR1 is SGHTA and CDR2 is FQGNSA. This CDR3 spans 15 amino acids. Trimming removed 1 base from V and 0 bases from J, with 6 bases in between. The CDR3 sequence is CASSLDFSTNEKLFF. DNA for the CDR3: TGTGCCAGCAGCTTAGATTTCTCAACTAATGAAAAACTGTTTTTT.

Relative to its sample, this clone is medium-sized. The J gene is TRBJ2-7, the V gene TRBV5-1; either TRBD1 or TRBD2 may fit D (5 bases each). V dropped 4 bases and J dropped 6 bases, with 17 bases sitting between them. This CDR3 has 14 residues. From germline, CDR1 is SGHRS and CDR2 YFSETQ. The CDR3 spells CASSTGTLGSEQYF. CDR3 DNA sequence: TGCGCCAGCAGCACCGGGACGCTAGGAAGCGAGCAGTACTTC.

V is TRBV19 and J is TRBJ1-5, with 8 positions matching TRBD1. CDR3 length: 15 residues. The V and J ends lost 8 bases and 2 bases, in that order; junction bases with no gene match: 8. Germline lookup yields CDR1 LNHDA and CDR2 SQIVND (reference sequence). CDR3 sequence (DNA): TGTGCCAGTCAGCCACCGACAGGGGGCAATCAGCCCCAGCATTTT. Translating it yields CASQPPTGGNQPQHF.

The rearrangement uses TRBV11-2 and TRBJ2-7, with D perhaps TRBD1 (5 bases). V was shortened by 3 bases and J by 6 bases, with 9 bases between the two germline ends. The CDR3 totals 12 residues. Germline CDR1 SGHAT, CDR2 FQNNGV. The CDR3 nucleotides read TGTGCCAGCAGCTTTTTTAGGGGCGAGCAGTACTTC. Its translation is CASSFFRGEQYF.

This clone showed up just a few times. This chain joins TRBV30 and TRBJ1-6, with unresolved D. CDR3 length equals 13 residues. Germline assignment: CDR1 GTSNPN and CDR2 SVGIG (reference sequence). V dropped 5 bases and J dropped 8 bases, with 13 bases sitting between them. This CDR3 reads CAWRSPPYSPLHF. Here the CDR3 DNA reads TGTGCCTGGCGTAGTCCCCCTTATTCACCCCTCCACTTT.

The V gene is TRBV9, the J gene TRBJ2-3; 9 positions agree with TRBD2. J gave up 2 bases and V 4 bases, and 2 bases lay outside the gene matches. From germline, CDR1 is SGDLS and CDR2 YYNGEE. The CDR3 extends over 14 amino acids. CDR3 sequence reads: CASSTSGYTDTQYF. CDR3 coding DNA: TGTGCCAGCAGCACTAGCGGGTACACAGATACGCAGTATTTT.

The DNA of the CDR3 is TGTGCCAGCAGCTTGAGAGGGAATTTGGATCAGCCCCAGCATTTT. Amino acids: CASSLRGNLDQPQHF. This chain joins TRBV5-4 and TRBJ1-5; the D is unclear. The CDR3 covers 15 residues. Germline CDR1 is SGHNT and CDR2 is YYREEE (reference sequence). Trimming removed 1 base from V and 5 bases from J, with 13 bases in between.

V usage is TRBV2 and J usage is TRBJ1-2, with TRBD1 identical over 8 bases. Looked up from germline, CDR1 is SNHLY and CDR2 is FYNNEI. The CDR3 has 12 amino acids. With V trimmed by 7 bases and J by 8 bases, 6 bases remained unmatched. The CDR3 DNA reads TGTGCCAGCACCCGGACAGGGCGCGGCTACACCTTC. Translation: CASTRTGRGYTF.

Here the CDR3 DNA reads TGCAGCGCTACCTACGGCAGTCGAGGCTACACCTTC. It is translated as CSATYGSRGYTF. This chain uses TRBV29-1 with TRBJ1-2, with D uncertain. Per germline, CDR1 SQVTM and CDR2 ANQGSEA. V gave up 7 bases and J gave up 8 bases, with 17 bases separating them. This CDR3 region has 12 residues.

This clone was detected only a few times. The chain has TRBV6-1 and TRBJ1-2; TRBD1 aligns across 9 bases. J was trimmed by 8 bases and V by 6 bases; bases with no gene match: 10. From germline, CDR1 is MNHNS and CDR2 SASEGT. CDR3 length: 14 amino acids. CDR3 protein: CASRNRDRAEGYTF. CDR3 in DNA: TGTGCCAGCAGGAACCGGGACAGGGCGGAGGGCTACACCTTC.

The rearrangement uses TRBV15 and TRBJ1-6; 9 bases align to TRBD1. The CDR3 totals 15 residues. Germline-derived CDR1 and CDR2 are LNHNV and YYDKDF (reference sequence). Trimming cost V 4 bases and J 10 bases; bases outside gene matches: 8. As DNA, the CDR3 is TGTGCCACCAGCAACAACAGGGGGCCGGTATCACCCCTCCACTTT. This translates into CATSNNRGPVSPLHF.

J is TRBJ1-1 and V is TRBV5-1, with D unclear. In germline, CDR1 is SGHRS, CDR2 YFSETQ. V lost 2 bases, J lost 8 bases, and 10 bases lay in between. The CDR3 extends over 12 amino acids. For the CDR3, the DNA is TGCGCCAGCAGCTTCGACGCGATCGAAGCTTTCTTT. Translation gives CASSFDAIEAFF.

The V call is TRBV6-6, the J call TRBJ2-5; 10 positions match TRBD1. The CDR3 contains 15 residues. The germline V gene has CDR1 MNHNY and CDR2 SVGAGI (reference sequence). V gave up 6 bases and J gave up 5 bases; unmatched junction bases: 9. The CDR3 here is CASRKGQGSGETQYF. The CDR3 nucleotides are TGTGCCAGCAGGAAGGGACAGGGGTCGGGTGAGACCCAGTACTTC.

This clone was detected a few times. The chain carries TRBV2 and TRBJ1-4; D is unclear. Germline values: CDR1 SNHLY, CDR2 FYNNEI. V was cut by 6 bases and J by 3 bases, with 11 bases left in between. The length of the CDR3 is 14 residues. The CDR3 DNA sequence: TGTGCCAGCAGCGGGCTTACGGCTAATGAAAAACTGTTTTTT. This codes for CASSGLTANEKLFF.

The gene calls are TRBV6-5 and TRBJ2-7; D ambiguous. The V gene lost 7 bases and the J gene lost 0 bases, with 10 bases spanning the gap. Germline lookup yields CDR1 MNHEY and CDR2 SVGAGI. The CDR3 has 13 residues. The CDR3: CASKTTLSYEQYV. The CDR3 DNA is TGTGCCAGCAAGACGACCCTCTCCTACGAGCAGTACGTC.